The present TCR beta chain was sequenced within a study of early stage breast cancer tumors. Overall study findings and caveats: Compared with adjacent normal breast tissue, tumors showed about 2.5-fold greater T cell density and higher clonality. Commonly generated sequences made up most enriched TCRB sequences shared between patients. Tumor and normal breast were distinguished via blood comparison in about 90% of the 16 patients.

TCRdb's copy holds only in-frame clones and misses some; the assay was immunoSEQ multiplex PCR. This table has 40,000 to 60,000 clones, about 83% appearing once. Details on this clone: Its antigen is not known.

The CDR3 is 15 amino acids. Germline-derived CDR1 and CDR2 are MNHEY and SVGAGI. Unmatched junction bases numbered 7, after V lost 6 bases and J lost 0 bases. This TCR was recovered from a person aged 50-59 years with breast cancer. Sequences were obtained from blood. This chain uses TRBV6-5 with TRBJ1-1, with 7 bases lining up with TRBD1. CDR3 region: CASSLLQGMNTEAFF. The CDR3 DNA is TGTGCCAGCAGCTTGCTACAGGGGATGAACACTGAAGCTTTCTTT.